This T cell receptor beta chain was retrieved from a study of early T cells in non-severe SARS-CoV-2 infection. Study-wide context: Sequencing of bulk RNA from unsorted whole blood was done, without chain pairing. Study-wide findings and caveats: Anti-spike CD8 responses were favored in VDJdb matching, and private and CD4 specificities were missed.

V lost 9 bases to trimming and J lost 4 bases, with 15 bases between them. The CDR3 has 13 amino acids. Germline assignment: CDR1 MDHEN and CDR2 SYDVKM. In this sample, this clonotype turned up many times. Its antigen is undetermined. Separate cDNA molecules each had unique molecular identifiers attached to them. TCRdb re-called the 5' RACE reads through MiXCR, storing one row per CDR3 protein. The sample lists 45,000 to 55,000 distinct CDR3 sequences; around 10% were seen once. The chain employs TRBV28 and TRBJ1-1; D possibly corresponds to TRBD1 (6 bases). The TCR comes from an adult who was a healthcare worker with PCR-confirmed SARS-CoV-2 infection or an uninfected control (not recorded which). Source material: whole blood. This CDR3 reads CASILEGGTEAFF. CDR3 DNA sequence: TGTGCCAGTATACTCGAAGGGGGCACTGAAGCTTTCTTT.